The 18 T cell receptor beta chains reported below all come from one sample, sequenced in a study of circulating CD8 cells and anti-PD-1 response in melanoma. Live CD3+CD8+TCRalphabeta+ cells were sorted into four subsets by PD-1 and/or TIGIT. Using around 16 ng of total RNA, TCR libraries were made with the QIAseq Immune Repertoire TCR panel. MiXCR, run by TCRdb on the reads, gives a single entry per CDR3 protein. The top ten clones hold approximately 15% of a sample with over 900 distinct CDR3 sequences, 5.5% to 8.5% of them seen once. Sequencing used CD8+ T cells from PBMCs, obtained at baseline or after one month of anti-PD-1 therapy (not recorded which). These receptors all come from a human donor with melanoma.

Remarks on this clonotype: A read error may account for a junction end that differs from germline. J is TRBJ1-1 and V is TRBV7-9, with D maybe TRBD1 (6 bases). CDR3 length equals 13 residues. The V gene's germline CDR1 is SEHNR and CDR2 FQNEAQ (reference sequence). The CDR3 coding sequence is TGTGCCAGCAGCCCACAGGGAGACACCGAAGCTTTCTTT. Encoded protein: CASSPQGDTEAFF.

This clonotype is labeled medium-sized (0.01 to 0.1%). The rearrangement uses TRBV11-2 and TRBJ2-6, with 7 nucleotides matching TRBD1. This CDR3 spans 16 amino acids. Germline loops: CDR1 SGHAT, CDR2 FQNNGV. V gave up 5 bases and J gave up 0 bases; unmatched junction bases: 4. The CDR3 protein is CASSGTARSGANVLTF. CDR3 DNA sequence: TGTGCCAGCAGCGGGACAGCCCGCTCTGGGGCCAACGTCCTGACTTTC.

This clonotype rates as large (0.1 to 1%). CDR3 coding DNA: TGTGCCAGCAGTTTGGGATCCGCTTCCTACGAGCAGTACTTC. Protein product: CASSLGSASYEQYF. This chain uses TRBV28 with TRBJ2-7; D gene unclear. Trimming removed 3 bases from V and 1 base from J, with 10 bases in between. CDR3 length: 14 residues. Germline assignment: CDR1 MDHEN and CDR2 SYDVKM.

By proportion, this clonotype is large (0.1 to 1%). This chain joins TRBV28 and TRBJ2-7; TRBD2 is a possible D gene (5 bases). V lost 6 bases, J lost 3 bases, and 18 bases lay in between. Germline V gives CDR1 MDHEN, CDR2 SYDVKM. This CDR3 spans 15 amino acids. The CDR3 protein is CASSLGLSALYEQYF. The DNA for the CDR3 is TGTGCCAGCAGCCTTGGACTTTCGGCCCTCTACGAGCAGTACTTC.

This chain uses TRBV29-1 with TRBJ1-1; maybe TRBD1 (5 bases). CDR1 is SQVTM, CDR2 ANQGSEA, per germline. Trimming left V 5 bases short and J 1 base short, with 11 bases between. The CDR3 contains 13 residues. The chain's CDR3 is CSVLAGQNTEAFF. The CDR3 DNA reads as TGCAGCGTTTTGGCGGGGCAGAACACTGAAGCTTTCTTT.

By frequency in the sample, this clonotype is large. The chain is built from TRBV24-1 and TRBJ2-1; 13 nucleotides align to TRBD2. Germline V gene data show CDR1 as KGHDR and CDR2 as SFDVKD. This CDR3 has 16 residues. V was pared by 3 bases and J by 9 bases, with 7 bases of the junction left unmatched. CDR3 sequence (DNA): TGTGCCACCAGTGATACAGGGACTAGCGGGATCGCTGAGCAGTTCTTC. As protein: CATSDTGTSGIAEQFF.

By frequency in the sample, this clonotype is medium-sized. This chain links TRBV7-8 with TRBJ2-3, with 8 positions matching TRBD2. The CDR3 extends over 15 amino acids. With V trimmed by 5 bases and J by 3 bases, 7 bases remained unmatched. Per germline, CDR1 SGHVS and CDR2 FQNEAQ. CDR3 nucleotide sequence: TGTGCCAGCAGCCCCGGGGGGGGGAGGACAGATACGCAGTATTTT. Protein product: CASSPGGGRTDTQYF.

This clonotype qualifies as medium-sized. The V and J genes are TRBV29-1 and TRBJ2-7, with D maybe TRBD1 (6 bases). This CDR3 has 11 amino acids. CDR1 is SQVTM, CDR2 ANQGSEA, per germline. V lost 4 bases to trimming and J lost 4 bases, with 8 bases between them. The CDR3 DNA is TGCAGCGTTGCAAGGGGGTACGAGCAGTACTTC. Encoded protein: CSVARGYEQYF.

This clonotype is deemed medium-sized. J is TRBJ1-2 and V is TRBV28; D possibly corresponds to TRBD1 (5 bases). Trimming stripped 0 bases from V and 2 bases from J, with 7 bases between. The CDR3 sequence is 14 residues long. The germline CDR1 and CDR2 sequences are MDHEN and SYDVKM. CDR3 nucleotide sequence: TGTGCCAGCAGTTTATGGGGGCTAAACTATGGCTACACCTTC. Translated, it gives CASSLWGLNYGYTF.

This clonotype rates as medium-sized. The rearrangement uses TRBV27 and TRBJ2-1; D not resolved. CDR1 and CDR2 from the germline V gene are MNHEY and SMNVEV (reference sequence). The ends were cut back, 0 bases at V and 4 bases at J, with 7 bases in the middle. This CDR3 spans 14 amino acids. The CDR3 protein is CASSLSVGYNEQFF. CDR3 sequence (DNA): TGTGCCAGCAGTTTATCGGTAGGGTACAATGAGCAGTTCTTC.

This clonotype is classed as medium-sized. CDR3 coding DNA: TGCAGCGTCCGAGATCCGGGACACGGCACCTCTGGGGCCAACGTCCTGACTTTC. Translating it yields CSVRDPGHGTSGANVLTF. This chain uses TRBV29-1 with TRBJ2-6, with D perhaps matching TRBD1 (6 bases). V was pared by 6 bases and J by 0 bases, with 21 bases between. The CDR3 spans 18 residues. Looked up from germline, CDR1 is SQVTM and CDR2 is ANQGSEA.

This clonotype counts as large (0.1 to 1%). CDR3: CASSLLITRLAGDEQYF. CDR3 coding DNA: TGTGCCAGCAGCTTACTTATAACGAGACTAGCGGGAGACGAGCAGTACTTC. This chain joins TRBV7-8 and TRBJ2-7, with 12 nucleotides matching TRBD2. Unmatched junction bases numbered 10, after V lost 2 bases and J lost 5 bases. In germline, CDR1 is SGHVS, CDR2 FQNEAQ. The CDR3 is 17 residues long. Complete variable domain (other parts from reference TRBV7-8 and TRBJ2-7): GAGVSQSPRYKVAKRGQDVALRCDPISGHVSLFWYQQALGQGPEFLTYFQNEAQLDKSGLPSDRFFAERPEGSVSTLKIQRTQQEDSAVYLCASSLLITRLAGDEQYFGPGTRLTVT.

By frequency in the sample, this clonotype is large. The gene calls are TRBV2 and TRBJ1-4, with unresolved D. Looked up from germline, CDR1 is SNHLY and CDR2 is FYNNEI. Trimming took 7 bases from V and 8 from J, leaving 8 bases between them. The length of the CDR3 is 11 residues. The CDR3 here is CASTGYEKLFF. DNA for the CDR3: TGTGCCAGCACCGGGTACGAAAAACTGTTTTTT.

By sample fraction, this clonotype is large. V usage is TRBV19 and J usage is TRBJ1-5; unclear D gene. Germline V lookup: CDR1 LNHDA, CDR2 SQIVND (reference sequence). The CDR3 runs to 15 residues. Trimming took off 3 bases at V and 7 bases at J, with 16 bases between the two ends. The CDR3 DNA is TGTGCCAGTAGTATTTTTGGCGGCTCGGGGCAGCCCCAGCATTTT. Translated, it gives CASSIFGGSGQPQHF.

This clonotype is medium-sized. The DNA for the CDR3 is TGTGCCAGCAGCCAAGAAGGCGGTGCAAACTACGAGCAGTACTTC. This codes for CASSQEGGANYEQYF. V and J are TRBV4-2 and TRBJ2-7; D gene ambiguous. V was shortened by 0 bases and J by 3 bases, with 12 bases between the two germline ends. There are 15 residues in the CDR3. Germline assignment: CDR1 LGHNA and CDR2 YNFKEQ.

A note on this clonotype: A much larger clone differs from this one at a single base, so this may be a read error. The chain is built from TRBV28 and TRBJ2-7, with 11 bases fitting TRBD2. The CDR3 is 15 amino acids. Germline-derived CDR1 and CDR2 are MDHEN and SYDVKM. The CDR3 protein is CASSPLAGGSYEQHF. CDR3 DNA sequence: TGTGCCAGCAGTCCCTTAGCGGGAGGGTCCTACGAGCAGCACTTC.

Within the sample, this clonotype is medium-sized. The CDR3 nucleotides read TGTGCCAGTACTGCAGGGAACACCGGGGAGCTGTTTTTT. It translates to CASTAGNTGELFF. The chain has TRBV19 and TRBJ2-2; D not certain. CDR1 LNHDA and CDR2 SQIVND come from the germline V gene (reference sequence). The V gene lost 7 bases and the J gene lost 1 base, with 7 bases spanning the gap. The CDR3 totals 13 residues.

By share, this clonotype ranks as large. The chain combines TRBV9 with TRBJ1-6; TRBD1 is a possible D gene (5 bases). Germline values: CDR1 SGDLS, CDR2 YYNGEE. Trimming removed 0 bases at V and 8 bases at J, with 12 bases between. There are 15 residues in the CDR3. CDR3: CASSVAGGKDSPLHF. The CDR3 coding sequence is TGTGCCAGCAGCGTAGCTGGGGGGAAGGATTCACCCCTCCACTTT.